This note documents a single TCR beta chain sequence. No antigen is known for it. These data are taken from a study of graft-versus-host responses after intestinal transplantation. Generated by immunoSEQ multiplex PCR, the TCRdb table keeps only in-frame clones and is missing some. Of some 100,000 clones detected, approximately 95% appear once; the ten largest clones hold approximately 1.1%. Findings and caveats of the study: Within allografts, high graft-versus-host to host-versus-graft clonal ratios were seen among patients with graft-donor T cell macrochimerism. GvH clones appeared in recipient marrow, some first in ileum or blood.

This CDR3 spans 16 amino acids. J gave up 5 bases and V 4 bases, and 13 bases lay outside the gene matches. CDR1 and CDR2 from the germline V gene are MGHRA and YSYEKL. The V and J genes are TRBV4-1 and TRBJ2-5; 7 bases agree with TRBD2. The TCR sequence derives from a human donor who was the organ donor for an intestinal transplant. Material: unstimulated CD8+ T cells sorted from spleen or lymph node cells, obtained before transplant. As DNA, the CDR3 is TGCGCCAGCAGCCGAGGGAGGGCGGGAGTCGGGGAGACCCAGTACTTC. This translates into CASSRGRAGVGETQYF.